This T cell receptor beta chain was captured in a study of shared clonotypes between healthy human individuals. Study-wide background: Researchers assigned three CD4 naive, three CD4 memory, two CD8 naive and one CD8 memory plate to each donor.

Findings and caveats of the study: The four-donor shared clonotypes exceeded non-shared clonotypes in generation probability, with non-shared ones scoring lower. Naive subsets tended to show greater estimated richness than memory subsets.

As for this clone: Its antigen is unknown.

TCRdb keeps only in-frame clones here, not all; method: immunoSEQ multiplex PCR. The repertoire includes about 2.4 million clones, over 85% of them detected once, and more than 0.35% sits in the top ten. Trimming left V 8 bases short and J 5 bases short, with 7 bases between. Germline assignment: CDR1 MNHNY and CDR2 SVGAGI (reference sequence). This CDR3 has 11 residues. The clonotype was recovered from a man between 18 and 29 years old in good health. Some clones in this sample may be carry-over from other donors' samples. The chain carries TRBV6-6 and TRBJ2-1; D is unclear. Sequenced: naive CD4+ T cells from PBMCs. Sample subset: CD45RA+ positively selected. The DNA of the CDR3 is TGTGCCAGCCTTCGGGACAATGAGCAGTTCTTC. As protein: CASLRDNEQFF.